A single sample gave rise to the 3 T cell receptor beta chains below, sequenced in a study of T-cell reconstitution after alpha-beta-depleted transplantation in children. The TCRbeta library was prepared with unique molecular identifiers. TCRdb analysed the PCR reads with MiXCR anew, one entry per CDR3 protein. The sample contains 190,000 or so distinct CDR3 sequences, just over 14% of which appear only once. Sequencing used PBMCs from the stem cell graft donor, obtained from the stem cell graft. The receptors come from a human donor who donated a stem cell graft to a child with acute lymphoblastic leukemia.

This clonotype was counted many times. CDR3 in amino acids: CASSLVVPGELFF. The CDR3 DNA reads as TGTGCCAGCAGCTTAGTGGTTCCCGGGGAGCTGTTTTTT. V is TRBV11-2 and J is TRBJ2-2; D is uncertain. Trimming cost V 1 base and J 6 bases, with 6 bases left between them. The CDR3 is 13 amino acids. The germline gives CDR1 SGHAT, CDR2 FQNNGV.

The DNA of the CDR3 is TGCAGTGCTAGTATCCTAGGAGACGAGCAGTACTTC. It specifies CSASILGDEQYF. The V gene is TRBV20-1, the J gene TRBJ2-7; D unclear. The CDR3 spans 12 residues. Germline values: CDR1 DFQATT, CDR2 SNEGSKA (reference sequence). V was pared by 3 bases and J by 5 bases, with 11 bases between.

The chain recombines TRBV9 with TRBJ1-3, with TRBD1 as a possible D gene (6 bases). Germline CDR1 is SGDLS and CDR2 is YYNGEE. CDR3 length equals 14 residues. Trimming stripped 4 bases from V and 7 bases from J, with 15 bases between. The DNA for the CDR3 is TGTGCCAGCAGCTCCCTAGGGGGGATCAACACCATATATTTT. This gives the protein CASSSLGGINTIYF.